The entry below describes one T cell receptor (beta chain). Its specificity is not known. These data come from a study of shared clonotypes between healthy human individuals. Study-level background: Plates per donor: three CD4 naive, three CD4 memory, two CD8 naive, one CD8 memory.

Broader study findings: The sampled material consisted only of blood, and tissue repertoires are likely to differ.

Study processing details: ImmunoSEQ output lacked quality scores and full-length reads, limiting matched filtering. Clones were read by immunoSEQ multiplex PCR, and TCRdb kept only the in-frame ones, dropping some. V, J and clone size are those of that table, while D and trimming were read from the DNA. The sample has about 1.1 million clones; roughly 80% are singletons. Sequencing was done on a sample of memory CD4+ T cells from PBMCs. Subset specified: CD45RA-negative fraction. This receptor was taken from a man between 18 and 35 years old in good health. Some clones in this sample may be carry-over from other donors' samples.

CDR3 coding DNA: TGTGCCTGGAGTCTCGAAGCTGAGCAGTTCTTC. It is translated as CAWSLEAEQFF. The V gene is TRBV30, the J gene TRBJ2-1, with unresolved D. From germline, CDR1 is GTSNPN and CDR2 SVGIG (reference sequence). V lost 2 bases to trimming and J lost 9 bases, with 8 bases between them. The CDR3 sequence is 11 residues long.